This T cell receptor beta chain was obtained from a study of shared clonotypes between healthy human individuals. Looked up from germline, CDR1 is SGHTS and CDR2 is YDEGEE. Deletions cut 7 bases from V and 0 bases from J, with 11 bases between. CDR3 length: 13 amino acids. The table came from immunoSEQ multiplex PCR; TCRdb's copy has only in-frame clones and leaves some out. The data contain approximately 2,000,000 clones, around 90% of them singletons. This sequence originates from a man between 18 and 35 years old in good health. Some clones in this sample may be carry-over from other donors' samples. Sequencing input: naive CD4+ T cells from PBMCs. Subset described: CD45RA+ positively selected. This chain links TRBV5-8 with TRBJ2-7; D is ambiguous. CDR3 in DNA: TGTGCCAGCGAACATCAGCTCTCCTACGAGCAGTACTTC. Its translation is CASEHQLSYEQYF.